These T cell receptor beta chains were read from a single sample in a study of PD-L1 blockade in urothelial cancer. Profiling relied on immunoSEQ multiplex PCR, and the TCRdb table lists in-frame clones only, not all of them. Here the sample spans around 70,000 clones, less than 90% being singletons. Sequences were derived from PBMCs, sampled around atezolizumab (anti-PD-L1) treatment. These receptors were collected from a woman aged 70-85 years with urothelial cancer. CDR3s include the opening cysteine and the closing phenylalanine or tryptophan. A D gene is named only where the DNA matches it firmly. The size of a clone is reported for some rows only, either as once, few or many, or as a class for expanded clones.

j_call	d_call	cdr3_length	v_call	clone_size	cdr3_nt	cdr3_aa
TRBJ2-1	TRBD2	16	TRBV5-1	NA	TGCGCCAGCAGCTTGGGCGGGACTAGCGGAGTCAATGAGCAGTTCTTC	CASSLGGTSGVNEQFF
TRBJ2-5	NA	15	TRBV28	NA	TGTGCCAGCAGTTCCGGGACACCTATCAAAGAGACCCAGTACTTC	CASSSGTPIKETQYF
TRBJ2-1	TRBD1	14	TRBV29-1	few	TGCAGCGCTGGTTCCGGGACAGGGGGTAATGAGCAGTTCTTC	CSAGSGTGGNEQFF
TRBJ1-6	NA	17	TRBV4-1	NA	TGCGCCAGCAGCCAAGTTCCCCAGGGTTTGCGCGATTCACCCCTCCACTTT	CASSQVPQGLRDSPLHF
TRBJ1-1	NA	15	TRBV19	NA	TGTGCCAGTACAGGCCTTGGGGGCATGGAGACTGAAGCTTTCTTT	CASTGLGGMETEAFF
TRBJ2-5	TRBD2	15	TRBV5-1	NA	TGCGCCAGCAGCCCCGGGACTAGCGACCAAGAGACCCAGTACTTC	CASSPGTSDQETQYF
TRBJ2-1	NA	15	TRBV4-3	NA	TGCGCCAGCAGCCAAGATCTAGGTTTTTACAATGAGCAGTTCTTC	CASSQDLGFYNEQFF
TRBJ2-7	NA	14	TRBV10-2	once	TGCGCCAGCAGTGAGGTGGATCGGACTACGGGGCAGTACTTC	CASSEVDRTTGQYF
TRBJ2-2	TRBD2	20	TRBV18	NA	TGTGCCAGCTCACCAAGAATAATCCTAGCGGGAGGCCTCAGCACCGGGGAGCTGTTTTTT	CASSPRIILAGGLSTGELFF
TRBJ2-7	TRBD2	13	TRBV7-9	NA	TGTGCCAGCAGCTTATTCGGGGAGGGCGAGCAGTACTTC	CASSLFGEGEQYF
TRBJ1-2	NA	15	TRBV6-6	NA	TGTGCCAGCAGACTTGCTGACAGACCTAACTATGGCTACACCTTC	CASRLADRPNYGYTF
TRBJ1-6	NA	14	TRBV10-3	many	TGTGCCATCAGAGAGACAGGTGTAAATTCACCCCTCCACTTT	CAIRETGVNSPLHF
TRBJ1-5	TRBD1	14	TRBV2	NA	TGTGCCAGCAGCCAACAGGGGGTAATTCAGCCCCAGCATTTT	CASSQQGVIQPQHF
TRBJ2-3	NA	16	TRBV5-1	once	TGCGCCAGCAGCTTGGCCCTAGCGAGTCGCGCAGATACGCAGTATTTT	CASSLALASRADTQYF
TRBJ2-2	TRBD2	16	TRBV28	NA	TGTGCCAGCAGTTTAGCTAGCGGGGCTAACACCGGGGAGCTGTTTTTT	CASSLASGANTGELFF
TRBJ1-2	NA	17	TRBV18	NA	TGTGCCAGCTCACCACAACAGGGAGTAAGAACTGACTATGGCTACACCTTC	CASSPQQGVRTDYGYTF
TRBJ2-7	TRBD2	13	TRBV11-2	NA	TGTGCCGACCGAGCGGGGGCCGGTGGCGAGCAGTACTTC	CADRAGAGGEQYF
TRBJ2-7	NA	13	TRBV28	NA	TGTGCCAGCAGTCTAACCCATTACTACGAGCAGTACTTC	CASSLTHYYEQYF
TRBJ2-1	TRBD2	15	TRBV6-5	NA	TGTGCCAGCAGTTACCTAGCGGGTACCTACAATGAGCAGTTCTTC	CASSYLAGTYNEQFF
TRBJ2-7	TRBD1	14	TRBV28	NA	TGTGCCAGCAGCTTCGGACAGGGGATTTACGAGCAGTACTTC	CASSFGQGIYEQYF
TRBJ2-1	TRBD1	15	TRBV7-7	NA	TGTGCCAGCAGTCCAGCGCGCTTCCAGGGGGCTGAGCAGTTCTTC	CASSPARFQGAEQFF
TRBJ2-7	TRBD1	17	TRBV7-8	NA	TGTGCCAGCAGCTCGACCCCCGGGACAGGGAGTAATGTTGAGCAGTACTTC	CASSSTPGTGSNVEQYF
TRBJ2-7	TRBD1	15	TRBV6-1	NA	TGTGCCAGCAGCGATTACCGGGACAGGGGCTACGAGCAGTACTTC	CASSDYRDRGYEQYF
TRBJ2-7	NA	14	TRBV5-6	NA	TGTGCCAGCAGCCAAAACCCGAGCTCCTACGAGCAGTACTTC	CASSQNPSSYEQYF
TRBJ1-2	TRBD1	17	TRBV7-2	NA	TGTGCCAGCAGCCGACCGGGACAGGGGGCTTTAGGGGATGGCTACACCTTC	CASSRPGQGALGDGYTF
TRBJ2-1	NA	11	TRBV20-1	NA	TGCAGTGCCCGGACACTAAATGAGCAGTTCTTC	CSARTLNEQFF
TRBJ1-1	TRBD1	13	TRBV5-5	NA	TGTGCCAGCAGCCTGGGGACAGGCACTGAAGCTTTCTTT	CASSLGTGTEAFF
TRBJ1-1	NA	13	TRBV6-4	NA	TGTGCCAGCAGTGACTCGAATTCGGGTGAAGCTTTCTTT	CASSDSNSGEAFF
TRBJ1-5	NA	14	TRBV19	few	TGTGCCAGTAGTATAGCGGGGACAAATCAGCCCCAGCATTTT	CASSIAGTNQPQHF
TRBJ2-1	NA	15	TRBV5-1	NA	TGCGCCAGCAGCTTGGGGTCAGTCTCCTACAATGAGCAGTTCTTC	CASSLGSVSYNEQFF
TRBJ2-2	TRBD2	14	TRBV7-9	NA	TGTGCCAGCAGTTATAGCGGGGCCACCGGGGAGCTGTTTTTT	CASSYSGATGELFF
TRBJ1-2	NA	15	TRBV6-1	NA	TGTGCCAGCAGTGTCTCCCAGGGGAGTTTCAATGGCTACACCTTC	CASSVSQGSFNGYTF
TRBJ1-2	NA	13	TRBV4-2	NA	TGTGCCAGCAGCCAAGGAGTGAACTATGGCTACACCTTC	CASSQGVNYGYTF
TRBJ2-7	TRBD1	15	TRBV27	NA	TGTGCCAGCAGGACCGTCGGGACAGGCCCCTACGAGCAGTACTTC	CASRTVGTGPYEQYF
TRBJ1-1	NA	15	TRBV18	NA	TGTGCCAGCTCACCCCGAGAGGGGGTGAACACTGAAGCTTTCTTT	CASSPREGVNTEAFF
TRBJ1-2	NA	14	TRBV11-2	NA	TGTGCCAGCAGCGCTCGACGGGAACACTATGGCTACACCTTC	CASSARREHYGYTF
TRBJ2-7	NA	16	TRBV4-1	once	TGCGCCAGCAGCCACCAAATATCAGTTCTTCCTTACGAGCAGTACTTC	CASSHQISVLPYEQYF
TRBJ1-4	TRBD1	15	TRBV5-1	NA	TGCGCCAGCAGCGGGACAGGGCTTGCTAATGAAAAACTGTTTTTT	CASSGTGLANEKLFF
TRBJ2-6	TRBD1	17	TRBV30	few	TGTGCTTGGGGCCGGGACAGGGTAAGATCTGGGGCCAACGTCCTGACTTTC	CAWGRDRVRSGANVLTF
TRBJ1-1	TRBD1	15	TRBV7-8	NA	TGTGCCAGCAGCTCCGGGACAGCTACGAACACTGAAGCTTTCTTT	CASSSGTATNTEAFF
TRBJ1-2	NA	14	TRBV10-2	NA	TGCGCCAGCACCGATTTAGACAGCCCCTATGGCTACACCTTC	CASTDLDSPYGYTF
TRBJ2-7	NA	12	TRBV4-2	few	TGTGCCAGCAGAGGGGACTCCTACGAGCAGTACTTC	CASRGDSYEQYF
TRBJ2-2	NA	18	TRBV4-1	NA	TGCGCCAGCAGCCAAGACTTAAGTACAGCCTCGAACACCGGGGAGCTGTTTTTT	CASSQDLSTASNTGELFF
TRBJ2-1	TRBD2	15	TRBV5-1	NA	TGCGCCAGCAGCTTCGAGCGGGAGGGCTACAATGAGCAGTTCTTC	CASSFEREGYNEQFF
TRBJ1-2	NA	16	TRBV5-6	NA	TGTGCCAGCAGCTTGGGCAGGGCCCGTGCTCGGTATGGCTACACCTTC	CASSLGRARARYGYTF
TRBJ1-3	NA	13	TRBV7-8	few	TGTGCCAGCAGCTTCCTTTCTGGAAACACCATATATTTT	CASSFLSGNTIYF
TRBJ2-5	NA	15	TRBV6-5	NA	TGTGCCAGCAGTTACGCTACAGGGATTGGGGAGACCCAGTACTTC	CASSYATGIGETQYF
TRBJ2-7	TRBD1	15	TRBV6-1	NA	TGTGCCAGCAGCTTAGGACAGGGGGTAAGATCCGAGCAGTACTTC	CASSLGQGVRSEQYF
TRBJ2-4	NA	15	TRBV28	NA	TGTGCCAGCAGTTTATTGGCTGCGGAATTGGACATTCAGTACTTC	CASSLLAAELDIQYF
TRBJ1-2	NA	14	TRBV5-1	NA	TGCGCCAGCAGCTTGGAGGGGAATACCTATGGCTACACCTTC	CASSLEGNTYGYTF
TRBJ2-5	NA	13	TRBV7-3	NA	TGTGCCAGCAGATCAGGGGTGGGAGAGACCCAGTACTTC	CASRSGVGETQYF
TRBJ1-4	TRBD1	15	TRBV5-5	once	TGTGCCAGCAGCTTGTGGGACAGGGCGGGTGAAAAACTGTTTTTT	CASSLWDRAGEKLFF
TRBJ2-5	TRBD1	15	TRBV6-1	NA	TGTGCCAGCAGAGAGGGGACAGCCAGAGGGGAGACCCAGTACTTC	CASREGTARGETQYF
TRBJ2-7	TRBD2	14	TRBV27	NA	TGTGCCAGCAGTCGGACTAGCGTTTCCTACGAGCAGTACTTC	CASSRTSVSYEQYF
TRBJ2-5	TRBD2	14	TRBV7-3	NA	TGTGCCAGCAGCTTTAGCGGGAGATCGGAGACCCAGTACTTC	CASSFSGRSETQYF
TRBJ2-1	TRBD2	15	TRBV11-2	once	TGTGCCAGCAGGCAAAGCGGGGACCCCTACAATGAGCAGTTCTTC	CASRQSGDPYNEQFF
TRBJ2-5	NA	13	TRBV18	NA	TGTGCCAGCTCACCGCCCCCGGGAGAGACCCAGTACTTC	CASSPPPGETQYF
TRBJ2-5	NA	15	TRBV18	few	TGTGCCAGCTCACCACTTGGAAGGGGTCAAGAGACCCAGTACTTC	CASSPLGRGQETQYF